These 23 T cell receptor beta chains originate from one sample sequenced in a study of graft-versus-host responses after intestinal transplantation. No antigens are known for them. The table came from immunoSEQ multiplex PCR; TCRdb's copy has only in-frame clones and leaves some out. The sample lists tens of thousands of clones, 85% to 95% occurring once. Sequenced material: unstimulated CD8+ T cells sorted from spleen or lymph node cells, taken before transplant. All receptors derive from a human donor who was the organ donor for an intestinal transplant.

The CDR3 nucleotides are TGTGCCATCAGTGAGCCGGCACCAGGGGGGGCAGATACGCAGTATTTT. Translated: CAISEPAPGGADTQYF. V is TRBV10-3 and J is TRBJ2-3; either TRBD1 or TRBD2 may supply D (7 bases each). There are 16 residues in the CDR3. Germline loops: CDR1 ENHRY, CDR2 SYGVKD. Deletions cut 2 bases from V and 4 bases from J, with 16 bases between.

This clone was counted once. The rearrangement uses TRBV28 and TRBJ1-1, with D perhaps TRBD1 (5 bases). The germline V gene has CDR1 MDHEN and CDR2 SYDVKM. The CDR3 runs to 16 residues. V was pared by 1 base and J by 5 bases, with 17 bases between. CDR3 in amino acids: CASSLSSGGDQTEAFF. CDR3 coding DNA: TGTGCCAGCAGTTTATCCTCCGGGGGAGATCAAACTGAAGCTTTCTTT.

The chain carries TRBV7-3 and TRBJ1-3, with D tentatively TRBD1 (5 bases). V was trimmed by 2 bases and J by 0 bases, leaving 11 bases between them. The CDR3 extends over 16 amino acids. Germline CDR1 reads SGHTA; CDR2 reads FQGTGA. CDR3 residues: CASSLLDSRSGNTIYF. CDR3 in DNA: TGTGCCAGCAGCTTATTAGACAGCCGCTCTGGAAACACCATATATTTT.

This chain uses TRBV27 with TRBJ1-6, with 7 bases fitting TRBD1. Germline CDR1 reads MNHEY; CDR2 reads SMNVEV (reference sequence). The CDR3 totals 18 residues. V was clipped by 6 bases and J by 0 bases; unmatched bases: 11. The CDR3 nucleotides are TGTGCCAGCAGCCTTTTTTTTCGGGACAGCTCCTATAATTCACCCCTCCACTTT. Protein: CASSLFFRDSSYNSPLHF.

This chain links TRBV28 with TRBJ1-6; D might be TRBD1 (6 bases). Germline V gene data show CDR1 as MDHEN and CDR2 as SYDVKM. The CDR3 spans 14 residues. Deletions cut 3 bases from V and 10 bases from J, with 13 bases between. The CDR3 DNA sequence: TGTGCCAGCAGTTTTATTCGGGGGCAATCACCCCTCCACTTT. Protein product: CASSFIRGQSPLHF. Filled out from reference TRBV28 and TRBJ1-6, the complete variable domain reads DVKVTQSSRYLVKRTGEKVFLECVQDMDHENMFWYRQDPGLGLRLIYFSYDVKMKEKGDIPEGYSVSREKKERFSLILESASTNQTSMYLCASSFIRGQSPLHFGNGTRLTVT.

CDR3 nucleotides: TGCGCCAGCAGCTTGGAGGGAGGGACTGAAGCTTTCTTT. Protein sequence: CASSLEGGTEAFF. V is TRBV5-1 and J is TRBJ1-1, with D unclear. CDR3 length: 13 residues. V was cut by 0 bases and J by 5 bases, with 8 bases left in between. CDR1 SGHRS and CDR2 YFSETQ come from the germline V gene.

The CDR3 protein is CASSPTGQMYYGYTF. The CDR3, as DNA: TGTGCCAGTAGTCCAACGGGACAGATGTACTATGGCTACACCTTC. The chain couples TRBV19 to TRBJ1-2; 7 positions agree with TRBD1. This CDR3 is 15 amino acids long. Per the germline V gene, CDR1 is LNHDA and CDR2 is SQIVND (reference sequence). With 5 bases clipped from V and 3 bases from J, the junction kept 9 bases outside the gene matches.

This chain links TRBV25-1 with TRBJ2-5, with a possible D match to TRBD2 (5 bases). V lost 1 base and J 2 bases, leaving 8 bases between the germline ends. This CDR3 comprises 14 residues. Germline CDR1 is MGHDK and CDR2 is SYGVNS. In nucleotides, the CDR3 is TGTGCCAGCAGTGAATCCCGGGAACAAGAGACCCAGTACTTC. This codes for CASSESREQETQYF.

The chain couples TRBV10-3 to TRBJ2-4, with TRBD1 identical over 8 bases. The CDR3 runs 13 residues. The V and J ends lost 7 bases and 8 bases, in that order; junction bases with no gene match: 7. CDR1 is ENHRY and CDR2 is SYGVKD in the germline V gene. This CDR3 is CAIKQGVWDIQYF. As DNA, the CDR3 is TGTGCCATCAAACAGGGGGTCTGGGACATTCAGTACTTC.

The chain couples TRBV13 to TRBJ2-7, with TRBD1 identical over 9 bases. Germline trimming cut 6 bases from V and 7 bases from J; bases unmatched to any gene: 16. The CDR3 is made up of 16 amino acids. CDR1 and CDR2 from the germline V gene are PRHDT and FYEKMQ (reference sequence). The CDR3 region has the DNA TGTGCCAGCAGACCAGGGGGGACAGGGAATTTGCGAGAGCAGTACTTC. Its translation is CASRPGGTGNLREQYF.

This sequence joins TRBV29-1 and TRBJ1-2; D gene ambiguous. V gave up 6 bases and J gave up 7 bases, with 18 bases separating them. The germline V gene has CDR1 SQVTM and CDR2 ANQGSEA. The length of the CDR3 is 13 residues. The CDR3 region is CSVIHPGRAGYTF. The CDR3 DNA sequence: TGCAGCGTAATACATCCCGGGCGCGCTGGCTACACCTTC.

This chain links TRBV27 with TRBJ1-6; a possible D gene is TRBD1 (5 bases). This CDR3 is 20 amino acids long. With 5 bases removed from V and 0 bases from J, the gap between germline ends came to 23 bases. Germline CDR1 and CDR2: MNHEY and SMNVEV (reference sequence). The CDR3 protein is CASSGGASLSLGSYNSPLHF. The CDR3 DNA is TGTGCCAGCAGTGGCGGGGCCAGCCTAAGTCTTGGCTCCTATAATTCACCCCTCCACTTT.

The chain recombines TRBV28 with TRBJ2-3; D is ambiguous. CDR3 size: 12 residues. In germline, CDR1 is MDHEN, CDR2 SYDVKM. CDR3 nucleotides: TGTGCTTGGGAAGCTAGCACAGATACGCAGTATTTT. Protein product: CAWEASTDTQYF.

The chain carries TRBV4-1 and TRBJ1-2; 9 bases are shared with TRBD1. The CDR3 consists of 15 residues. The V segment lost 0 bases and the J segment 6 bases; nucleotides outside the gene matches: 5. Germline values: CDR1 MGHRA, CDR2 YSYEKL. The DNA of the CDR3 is TGCGCCAGCAGCCAAGATCTCAGGACAGGGGATGGCTACACCTTC. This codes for CASSQDLRTGDGYTF.

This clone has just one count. The DNA for the CDR3 is TGTGCCAGCGGTCCGGGGGTATACGAGCAGTACTTC. This codes for CASGPGVYEQYF. J is TRBJ2-7 and V is TRBV6-5; D is possibly TRBD2 (6 bases). V was cut by 8 bases and J by 4 bases, with 12 bases left in between. Germline V gene sequence: CDR1 MNHEY, CDR2 SVGAGI. This CDR3 is 12 amino acids long.

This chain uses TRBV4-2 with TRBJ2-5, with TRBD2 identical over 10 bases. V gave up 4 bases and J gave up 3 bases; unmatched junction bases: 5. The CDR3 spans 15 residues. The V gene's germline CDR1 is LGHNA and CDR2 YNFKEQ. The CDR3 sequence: CASSLITSGEETQYF. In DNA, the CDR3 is TGTGCCAGCAGCCTAATAACTAGCGGGGAAGAGACCCAGTACTTC.

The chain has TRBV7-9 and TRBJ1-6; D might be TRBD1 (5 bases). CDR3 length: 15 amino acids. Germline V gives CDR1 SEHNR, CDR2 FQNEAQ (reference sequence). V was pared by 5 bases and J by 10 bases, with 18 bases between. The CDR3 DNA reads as TGTGCCAGCAGCCCCGGGACGGGAGGACTGTCACCCCTCCACTTT. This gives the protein CASSPGTGGLSPLHF.

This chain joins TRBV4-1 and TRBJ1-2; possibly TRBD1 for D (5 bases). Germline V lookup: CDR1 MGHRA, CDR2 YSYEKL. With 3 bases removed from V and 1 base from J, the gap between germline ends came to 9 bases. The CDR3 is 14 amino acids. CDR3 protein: CASSQPTVNYGYTF. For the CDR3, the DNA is TGCGCCAGCAGCCAGCCGACAGTTAACTATGGCTACACCTTC.

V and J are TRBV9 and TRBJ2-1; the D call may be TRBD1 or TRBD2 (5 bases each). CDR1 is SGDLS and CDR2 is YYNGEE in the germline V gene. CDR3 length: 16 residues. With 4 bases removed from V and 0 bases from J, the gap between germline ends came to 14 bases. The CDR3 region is CASSLDGASSYNEQFF. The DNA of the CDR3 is TGTGCCAGCAGCTTGGACGGGGCGAGCTCCTACAATGAGCAGTTCTTC.

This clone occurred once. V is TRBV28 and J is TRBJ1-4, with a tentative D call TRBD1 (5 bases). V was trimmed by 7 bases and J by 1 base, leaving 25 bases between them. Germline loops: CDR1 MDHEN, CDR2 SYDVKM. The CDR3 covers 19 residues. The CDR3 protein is CASIKGPKGSTGTNEKLFF. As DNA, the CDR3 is TGTGCCAGCATTAAGGGGCCAAAGGGAAGCACCGGAACTAATGAAAAACTGTTTTTT.

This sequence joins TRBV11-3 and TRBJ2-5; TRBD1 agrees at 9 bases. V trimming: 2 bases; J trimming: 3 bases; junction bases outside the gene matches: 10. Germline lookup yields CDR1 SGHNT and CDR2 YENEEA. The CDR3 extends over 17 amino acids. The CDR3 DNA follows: TGTGCCAGCAGCTTAAGAGAGGGGGACAGGGAAAAAGAGACCCAGTACTTC. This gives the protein CASSLREGDREKETQYF.

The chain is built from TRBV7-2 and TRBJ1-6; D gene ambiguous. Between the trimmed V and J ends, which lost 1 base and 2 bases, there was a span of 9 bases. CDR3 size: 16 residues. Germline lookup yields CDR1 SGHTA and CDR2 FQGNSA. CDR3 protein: CASSLVLSAYNSPLHF. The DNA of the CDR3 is TGTGCCAGCAGCTTAGTCCTGTCCGCCTATAATTCACCCCTCCACTTT. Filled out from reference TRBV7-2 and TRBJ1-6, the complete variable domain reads GAGVSQSPSNKVTEKGKDVELRCDPISGHTALYWYRQSLGQGLEFLIYFQGNSAPDKSGLPSDRFSAERTGGSVSTLTIQRTQQEDSAVYLCASSLVLSAYNSPLHFGNGTRLTVT.

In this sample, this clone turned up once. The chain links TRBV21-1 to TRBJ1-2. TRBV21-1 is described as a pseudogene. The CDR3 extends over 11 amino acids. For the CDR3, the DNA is TGTGCCAGCAACGCCGGCTATGGCTACACCTTC. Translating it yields CASNAGYGYTF.